This paragraph reports one TCR beta chain. The sample comes from a study of blood T cell repertoires in COVID-19. The wider study: From the United States, Italy and Spain came samples of acute and convalescent COVID-19. Nucleic acid was either cDNA or gDNA, and it came from T cells, B-cell-depleted T cells, or PBMCs.

The germline V gene has CDR1 DFQATT and CDR2 SNEGSKA (reference sequence). The CDR3 is 11 amino acids. The V gene end was trimmed by 3 bases and the J gene end by 6 bases; junction bases not matched to a gene: 0. The repertoire was sequenced with immunoSEQ multiplex PCR; TCRdb's copy has only in-frame clones and lacks some. The sample gives fewer than 300,000 clones, approximately 88% of which show up once; approximately 1.5% is in the top ten. This clonotype was sampled from a human donor with COVID-19, enrolled during active disease. The donor label of this sample is uncertain. The sequencing sample was made of peripheral blood. The rearrangement joins TRBV20-1 to TRBJ2-7, with 9 bases aligning to TRBD1. CDR3 coding DNA: TGCAGTGCTAGGGGACAGGGCGAGCAGTACTTC. This translates into CSARGQGEQYF.